Presented here are 14 T cell receptor beta chains from one specimen sequenced in a study of HIV-infected children after antiretroviral therapy interruption. The treatment here: PENTA 11 planned treatment interruption arm or continuous ART arm. A 3' RACE protocol on RNA, with unique molecular identifiers, produced the TCR library. TCRdb independently ran MiXCR on the 3' RACE reads; one entry per CDR3 protein. The sample has 35,000 to 50,000 distinct CDR3 sequences; over 6% are singletons. The sequencing used CD45RA+ CD4+ T cells from PBMCs, pooled from several time points, collected from a donor given antiretroviral therapy, either interrupted or continuous. Subset denoted: naive CD4+ CD45RA+ CD45RO- T cells. These receptors came from a pool of human donors with HIV.

In this sample, this clonotype turned up many times. The genes are TRBV6-6 and TRBJ2-7; TRBD2 matches 10 bases. Germline CDR1 MNHNY, CDR2 SVGAGI (reference sequence). Losses at the gene ends were 1 base for V and 4 bases for J; bases not matched to a gene: 4. The CDR3 covers 15 residues. CDR3 in DNA: TGTGCCAGCAGTTACTTGAGCGGGAGGGATTACGAGCAGTACTTC. It specifies CASSYLSGRDYEQYF.

The sample holds many counts of this clonotype. The rearrangement joins TRBV4-2 to TRBJ2-6, with no clear D. The length of the CDR3 is 15 residues. The germline gives CDR1 LGHNA, CDR2 YNFKEQ. Trimming pared 1 base from V and 4 bases from J, leaving 8 bases between. CDR3 loop: CASSQVGSGANVLTF. The CDR3 nucleotides are TGTGCCAGCAGCCAAGTGGGTTCAGGGGCCAACGTCCTGACTTTC.

This chain connects TRBV4-2 to TRBJ2-1; D might be TRBD1 or TRBD2, each matching 6 bases. Germline CDR1 reads LGHNA; CDR2 reads YNFKEQ. V dropped 0 bases and J dropped 6 bases, with 15 bases sitting between them. CDR3 length: 16 amino acids. The CDR3 DNA follows: TGTGCCAGCAGCCAAGATCCGTTCGGAGGGGGCAATGAGCAGTTCTTC. This codes for CASSQDPFGGGNEQFF.

In its sample, this clonotype was seen many times. The chain uses TRBV6-2 or TRBV6-3 and TRBJ2-1; D gene uncertain. The CDR3 runs 15 residues. Trimming cost V 4 bases and J 2 bases, with 12 bases left between them. Germline values: CDR1 MNHEY, CDR2 SVGEGT. The CDR3 bases are TGTGCCAGCAGTTGGCTAAGCCAACCCTACAATGAGCAGTTCTTC. Its protein is CASSWLSQPYNEQFF.

This clonotype was picked up many times. V and J are TRBV4-1 and TRBJ2-3, with 10 positions matching TRBD2. The V gene end was trimmed by 2 bases and the J gene end by 14 bases; junction bases not matched to a gene: 10. The CDR3 loop spans 14 amino acids. The germline V gene has CDR1 MGHRA and CDR2 YSYEKL. CDR3 in amino acids: CASSQPTSGFQRYF. The CDR3 DNA is TGCGCCAGCAGCCAACCGACTAGCGGGTTCCAACGGTATTTT.

This clonotype was detected a few times. The chain has TRBV28 and TRBJ1-5; 7 bases map to TRBD1. The V gene's germline CDR1 is MDHEN and CDR2 SYDVKM. With V trimmed by 5 bases and J by 2 bases, 6 bases remained unmatched. This CDR3 is built from 15 residues. The CDR3 DNA is TGTGCCAGCAGTGCGACAGGGACGGGCAATCAGCCCCAGCATTTT. It yields the protein CASSATGTGNQPQHF.

The CDR3 DNA reads as TGTGCCAGTACCCTCCGGGGGGGGGATTCCTACGAGCAGTACTTC. Its protein is CASTLRGGDSYEQYF. The gene calls are TRBV19 and TRBJ2-7; TRBD2 matches at 8 bases. The germline V gene encodes CDR1 LNHDA and CDR2 SQIVND (reference sequence). The trim removed 7 bases at V and 1 base at J, leaving 9 bases unmatched. The CDR3 has 15 amino acids.

There are a few counts of this clonotype. At one boundary the junction diverges from the germline segment, which might be a read error. This chain links TRBV19 with TRBJ2-5, with D possibly matching TRBD2 (7 bases). CDR1 and CDR2 from the germline V gene are LNHDA and SQIVND (reference sequence). The CDR3 is 14 residues long. The CDR3 nucleotides read TGTGCCAGCAGTATCGCGGGGGCGCAAGATGAACAGTACTTC. Protein product: CASSIAGAQDEQYF.

This clonotype was counted at least ten times. V is TRBV6-6 and J is TRBJ2-7; 8 bases fit TRBD1. The CDR3 extends over 17 amino acids. V was pared by 5 bases and J by 1 base, with 13 bases of the junction left unmatched. The germline CDR1 and CDR2 sequences are MNHNY and SVGAGI (reference sequence). This chain's CDR3 is CASSPLVTRTGSYEQYF. In nucleotides, the CDR3 is TGTGCCAGCAGTCCCCTCGTAACCCGGACAGGGTCCTACGAGCAGTACTTC.

This clonotype occurred many times. The chain combines TRBV7-3 with TRBJ2-1, with TRBD2 matching over 11 bases. The V segment lost 4 bases and the J segment 5 bases; nucleotides outside the gene matches: 7. The V gene's germline CDR1 is SGHTA and CDR2 FQGTGA. This CDR3 contains 16 residues. The CDR3 here is CASSSGGTSGHNEQFF. In DNA, the CDR3 is TGTGCCAGCAGCTCCGGGGGGACTAGCGGCCACAATGAGCAGTTCTTC.

This clonotype was picked up a small number of times. V is TRBV2 and J is TRBJ1-3, with D perhaps TRBD1 (6 bases). The length of the CDR3 is 16 residues. CDR1 is SNHLY and CDR2 is FYNNEI in the germline V gene. V was shortened by 5 bases and J by 2 bases, with 16 bases between the two germline ends. Here the CDR3 DNA reads TGTGCCAGCAGTCAACAGGGAAAGCGCACTGGAAACACCATATATTTT. It is translated as CASSQQGKRTGNTIYF.

This clonotype was observed at least ten times. J is TRBJ2-7 and V is TRBV12-3 or TRBV12-4; TRBD1 matches at 7 bases. CDR3 length equals 12 residues. V lost 3 bases and J lost 10; bases outside the gene matches: 6. CDR3 sequence (DNA): TGTGCCAGCAGTTTCTATGGACAGGAACAGTACTTC. This sequence encodes CASSFYGQEQYF.

This clonotype is medium-sized by share. The rearrangement joins TRBV7-2 to TRBJ2-3, with D possibly matching TRBD2 (6 bases). Deletions cut 6 bases from V and 2 bases from J, with 15 bases between. The CDR3 is 15 residues long. In germline, CDR1 is SGHTA, CDR2 FQGNSA. CDR3 coding DNA: TGTGCCAGCAGTCCACCGGGACTTGTCACAGATACGCAGTATTTT. It encodes CASSPPGLVTDTQYF.

This clonotype came up many times. J is TRBJ1-1 and V is TRBV29-1, with unresolved D. The germline V gene encodes CDR1 SQVTM and CDR2 ANQGSEA. The CDR3 is 11 residues long. V lost 4 bases and J lost 7, with 10 bases in between. The CDR3 sequence: CSVVKDVEAFF. In nucleotides, the CDR3 is TGCAGCGTTGTAAAGGATGTTGAAGCTTTCTTT.